Below are 7 T cell receptor beta chains sequenced from a single sample in a study of T-cell memory formation after mild COVID-19. TCRdb reprocessed the 5' RACE reads via MiXCR and lists one record per CDR3 protein. The sample shows 120,000 to 150,000 distinct CDR3 sequences, 13% to 15% of them seen only once. Sequenced material: PBMCs or a T cell subset sorted from them (not recorded which). The receptors were gathered from an adult woman who had mild COVID-19 (a few samples of this study predate the infection). Cell type and time point are not known.

This chain links TRBV5-1 with TRBJ2-1, with D maybe TRBD2 (5 bases). The length of the CDR3 is 16 residues. V dropped 9 bases and J dropped 0 bases, with 19 bases sitting between them. The germline gives CDR1 SGHRS, CDR2 YFSETQ. Here the CDR3 DNA reads TGCGCCACCCGACTAAGCGGCGATAGCTCCTACAATGAGCAGTTCTTC. Protein product: CATRLSGDSSYNEQFF.

This clonotype was seen only a few times. The chain joins TRBV29-1 to TRBJ2-7, with TRBD2 identical over 11 bases. This CDR3 is built from 16 residues. Germline V lookup: CDR1 SQVTM, CDR2 ANQGSEA. The V gene end was trimmed by 0 bases and the J gene end by 3 bases; junction bases not matched to a gene: 7. CDR3 bases: TGCAGCGTTGAAGAATCTTTGACTAGCGGGAACTACGAGCAGTACTTC. This encodes CSVEESLTSGNYEQYF.

The gene calls are TRBV12-3 or TRBV12-4 and TRBJ2-7, with 7 bases lining up with TRBD2. The CDR3 extends over 13 amino acids. The trim removed 1 base at V and 6 bases at J, leaving 3 bases unmatched. CDR3 amino acids: CASSLGGGGEQYF. The DNA for the CDR3 is TGTGCCAGCAGTTTAGGGGGGGGTGGCGAGCAGTACTTC.

This clonotype turned up a few times. J is TRBJ2-1 and V is TRBV30, with D perhaps matching TRBD1 (5 bases). The V end lost 0 bases, the J end lost 0 bases, and 9 bases lay between the germline ends. The CDR3 contains 15 residues. Germline V CDR1 and CDR2: GTSNPN, SVGIG (reference sequence). CDR3 DNA sequence: TGTGCCTGGAGTGTAGGGGTCAGCTCCTACAATGAGCAGTTCTTC. Amino acid sequence: CAWSVGVSSYNEQFF.

This clonotype was found a few times. CDR3 sequence: CASSLLSGNYHEETQYF. CDR3 sequence (DNA): TGTGCCAGCAGCTTACTCTCGGGGAACTACCATGAAGAGACCCAGTACTTC. This chain connects TRBV7-9 to TRBJ2-5, with D perhaps matching TRBD2 (5 bases). Germline CDR1 SEHNR, CDR2 FQNEAQ (reference sequence). The V end lost 2 bases, the J end lost 3 bases, and 19 bases lay between the germline ends. The CDR3 length is 17 residues. The whole variable domain, remainder taken from reference TRBV7-9 and TRBJ2-5, is DTGVSQNPRHKITKRGQNVTFRCDPISEHNRLYWYRQTLGQGPEFLTYFQNEAQLEKSRLLSDRFSAERPKGSFSTLEIQRTEQGDSAMYLCASSLLSGNYHEETQYFGPGTRLLVL.

Details on this clonotype: Given a much more abundant clone one base away, this may be a read error. This sequence joins TRBV6-2 or TRBV6-3 and TRBJ2-3; D gene uncertain. Trimming pared 4 bases from V and 4 bases from J, leaving 3 bases between. The germline V gene encodes CDR1 MNHEY and CDR2 SVGEGT. The CDR3 spans 11 residues. The CDR3 DNA is TGTGCCAGCAGTTTCCCAGATACGCAGTATTTT. Amino acid sequence: CASSFPDTQYF.

The chain joins TRBV12-3 or TRBV12-4 to TRBJ1-5; TRBD1 matches 9 bases. The CDR3 runs 15 residues. V lost 3 bases and J lost 5; bases outside the gene matches: 5. The CDR3 DNA reads as TGTGCCAGCAGTTTTTCCACAGGGGGCCATCAGCCCCAGCATTTT. Translation gives CASSFSTGGHQPQHF.